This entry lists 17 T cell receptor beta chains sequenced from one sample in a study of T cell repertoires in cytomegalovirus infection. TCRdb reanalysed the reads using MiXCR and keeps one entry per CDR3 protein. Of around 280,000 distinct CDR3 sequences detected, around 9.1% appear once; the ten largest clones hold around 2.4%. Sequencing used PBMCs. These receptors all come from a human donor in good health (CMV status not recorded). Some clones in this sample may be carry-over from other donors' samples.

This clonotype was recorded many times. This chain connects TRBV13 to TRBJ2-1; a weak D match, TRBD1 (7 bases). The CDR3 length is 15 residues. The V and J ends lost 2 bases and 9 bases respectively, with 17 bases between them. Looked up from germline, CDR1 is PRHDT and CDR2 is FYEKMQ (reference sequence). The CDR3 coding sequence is TGTGCCAGCAGCTTAACAGGGGCGACTAGTGGTGAGCAGTTCTTC. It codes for CASSLTGATSGEQFF. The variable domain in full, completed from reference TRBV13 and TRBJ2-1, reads AAGVIQSPRHLIKEKRETATLKCYPIPRHDTVYWYQQGPGQDPQFLISFYEKMQSDKGSIPDRFSAQQFSDYHSELNMSSLELGDSALYFCASSLTGATSGEQFFGPGTRLTVL.

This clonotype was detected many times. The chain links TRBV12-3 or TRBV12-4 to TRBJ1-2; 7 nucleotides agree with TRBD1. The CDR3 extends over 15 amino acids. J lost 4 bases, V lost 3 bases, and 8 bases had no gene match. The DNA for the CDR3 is TGTGCCAGCAGTTTGGGAGGGGGCGCGGGCTATGGCTACACCTTC. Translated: CASSLGGGAGYGYTF.

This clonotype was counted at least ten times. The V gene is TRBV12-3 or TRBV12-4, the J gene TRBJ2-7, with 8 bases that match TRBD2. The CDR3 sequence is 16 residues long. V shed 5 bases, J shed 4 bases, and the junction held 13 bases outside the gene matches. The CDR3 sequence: CASSDPGTSQTYEQYF. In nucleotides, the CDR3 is TGTGCCAGCAGTGACCCAGGGACTAGTCAAACTTACGAGCAGTACTTC.

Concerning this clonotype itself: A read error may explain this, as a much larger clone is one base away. The CDR3 nucleotides are TGTGCCAACAGTCGTTTGATGAACACTGAAGCTTTCTTT. It translates to CANSRLMNTEAFF. The chain carries TRBV9 and TRBJ1-1; D not certain. Deletions cut 9 bases from V and 0 bases from J, with 12 bases between. The CDR3 length is 13 residues. Germline V gene sequence: CDR1 SGDLS, CDR2 YYNGEE.

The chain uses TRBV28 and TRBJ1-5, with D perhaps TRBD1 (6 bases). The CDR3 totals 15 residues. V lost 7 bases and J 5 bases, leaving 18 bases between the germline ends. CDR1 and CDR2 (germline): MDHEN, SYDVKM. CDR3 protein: CASTLATGRHQPQHF. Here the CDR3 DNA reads TGTGCCAGCACACTAGCAACAGGGCGACATCAGCCCCAGCATTTT.

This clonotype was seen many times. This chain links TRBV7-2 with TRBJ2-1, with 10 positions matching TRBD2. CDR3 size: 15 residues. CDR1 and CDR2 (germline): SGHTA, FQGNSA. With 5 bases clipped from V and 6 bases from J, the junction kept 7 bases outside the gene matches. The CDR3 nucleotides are TGTGCCAGCAGCCAAGCGGGGGGGCCTTTCAATGAGCAGTTCTTC. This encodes CASSQAGGPFNEQFF.

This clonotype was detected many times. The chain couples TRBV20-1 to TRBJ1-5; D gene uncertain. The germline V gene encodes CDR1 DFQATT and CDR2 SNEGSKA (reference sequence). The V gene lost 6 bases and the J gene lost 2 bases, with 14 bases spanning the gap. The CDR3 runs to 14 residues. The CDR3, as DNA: TGCAGTGCACTCCCCCGAGGTGGCAATCAGCCCCAGCATTTT. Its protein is CSALPRGGNQPQHF.

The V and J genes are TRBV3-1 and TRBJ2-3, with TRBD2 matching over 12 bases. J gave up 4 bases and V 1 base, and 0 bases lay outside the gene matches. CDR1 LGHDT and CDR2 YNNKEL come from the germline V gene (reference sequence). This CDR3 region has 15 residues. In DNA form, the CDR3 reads TGTGCCAGCAGCCAAGGGACTAGCGGGGCAGATACGCAGTATTTT. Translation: CASSQGTSGADTQYF.

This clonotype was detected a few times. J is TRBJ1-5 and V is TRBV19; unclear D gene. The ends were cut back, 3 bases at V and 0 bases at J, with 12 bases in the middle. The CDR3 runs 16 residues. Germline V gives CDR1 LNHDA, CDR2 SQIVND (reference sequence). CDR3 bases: TGTGCCAGTAGTATCTTTCCAGCCGATAGCAATCAGCCCCAGCATTTT. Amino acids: CASSIFPADSNQPQHF.

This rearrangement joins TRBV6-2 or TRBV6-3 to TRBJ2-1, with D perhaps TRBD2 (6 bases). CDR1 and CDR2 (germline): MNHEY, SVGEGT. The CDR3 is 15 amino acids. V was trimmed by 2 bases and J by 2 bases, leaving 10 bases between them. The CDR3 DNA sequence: TGTGCCAGCAGTTACGGCGGGGCGCCCTACAATGAGCAGTTCTTC. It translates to CASSYGGAPYNEQFF.

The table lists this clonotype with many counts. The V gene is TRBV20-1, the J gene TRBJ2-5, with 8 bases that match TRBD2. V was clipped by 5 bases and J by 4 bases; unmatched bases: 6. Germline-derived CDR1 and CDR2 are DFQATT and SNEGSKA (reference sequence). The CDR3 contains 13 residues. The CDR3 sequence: CSAPTTSAETQYF. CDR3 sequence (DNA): TGCAGTGCTCCCACGACTAGCGCAGAGACCCAGTACTTC.

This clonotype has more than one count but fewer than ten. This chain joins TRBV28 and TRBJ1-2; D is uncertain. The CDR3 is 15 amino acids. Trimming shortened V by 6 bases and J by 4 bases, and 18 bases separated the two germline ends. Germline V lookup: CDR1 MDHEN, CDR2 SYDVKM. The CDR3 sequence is CASSLGGTLIYGYTF. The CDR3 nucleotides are TGTGCCAGCAGCCTAGGTGGCACGCTAATCTATGGCTACACCTTC.

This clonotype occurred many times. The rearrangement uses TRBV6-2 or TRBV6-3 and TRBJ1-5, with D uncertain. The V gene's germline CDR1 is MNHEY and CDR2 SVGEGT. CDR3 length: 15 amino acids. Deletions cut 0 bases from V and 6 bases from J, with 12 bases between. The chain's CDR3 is CASSYSYLGSQPQHF. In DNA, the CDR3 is TGTGCCAGCAGTTACTCGTACCTGGGAAGTCAGCCCCAGCATTTT.

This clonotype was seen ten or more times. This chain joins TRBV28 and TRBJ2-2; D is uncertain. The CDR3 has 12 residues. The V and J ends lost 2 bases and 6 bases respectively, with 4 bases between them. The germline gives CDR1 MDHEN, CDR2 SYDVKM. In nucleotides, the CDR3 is TGTGCCAGCAGTTTAGGGTCCGGGGAGCTGTTTTTT. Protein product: CASSLGSGELFF.

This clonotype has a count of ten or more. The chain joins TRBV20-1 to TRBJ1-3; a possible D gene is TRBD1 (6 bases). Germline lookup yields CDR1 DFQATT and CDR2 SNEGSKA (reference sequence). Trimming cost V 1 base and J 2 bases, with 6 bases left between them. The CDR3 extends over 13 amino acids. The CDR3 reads CSARGGPGNTIYF. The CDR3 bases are TGCAGTGCTAGAGGGGGGCCTGGAAACACCATATATTTT.

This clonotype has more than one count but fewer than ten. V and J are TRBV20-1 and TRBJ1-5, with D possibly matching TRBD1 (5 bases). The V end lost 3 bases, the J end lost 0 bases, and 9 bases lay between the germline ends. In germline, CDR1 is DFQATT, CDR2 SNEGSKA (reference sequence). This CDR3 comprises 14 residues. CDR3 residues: CSASREGSNQPQHF. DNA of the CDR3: TGCAGTGCTAGCAGGGAGGGTAGCAATCAGCCCCAGCATTTT.

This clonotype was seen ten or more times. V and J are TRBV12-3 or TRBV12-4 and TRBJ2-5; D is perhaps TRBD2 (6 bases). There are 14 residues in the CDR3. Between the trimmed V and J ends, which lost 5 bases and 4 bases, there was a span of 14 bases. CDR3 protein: CASSAKGGLETQYF. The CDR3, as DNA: TGTGCCAGCAGTGCTAAGGGAGGCTTAGAGACCCAGTACTTC.